These 21 T cell receptor beta chains were all obtained from the same sample, sequenced in a study of cytomegalovirus exposure and HLA in healthy donors. Primers for the PCR totalled 60 Vbeta and 13 Jbeta. Assay used: immunoSEQ multiplex PCR; TCRdb lists only in-frame clones, some missing. The top ten clones hold 3% to 4% of a sample with around 190,000 clones, almost 75% of them seen once. Sequencing was performed on PBMCs. Receptor source: a woman aged 30 to 39 in good health and CMV-seropositive.

The chain carries TRBV10-1 and TRBJ2-7; D not certain. CDR1 and CDR2 from the germline V gene are WNHNN and SYGVQD (reference sequence). Trimming took 2 bases from V and 2 from J, leaving 4 bases between them. The CDR3 is 12 residues long. CDR3 region: CASSEGPYEQYF. The CDR3 nucleotides read TGCGCCAGCAGTGAGGGCCCCTACGAGCAGTACTTC.

The chain links TRBV18 to TRBJ2-1, with D tentatively TRBD1 (5 bases). Germline V gives CDR1 KGHSH, CDR2 LQKENI. This CDR3 region has 14 residues. V lost 1 base and J lost 5, with 9 bases in between. The CDR3 sequence: CASSPRLGDNEQFF. CDR3 DNA: TGTGCCAGCTCACCACGGCTAGGGGACAATGAGCAGTTCTTC.

The CDR3 coding sequence is TGTGCCAGCAGGGACAGTCTGAACACCGGGGAGCTGTTTTTT. Translation gives CASRDSLNTGELFF. The chain uses TRBV27 and TRBJ2-2, with D possibly matching TRBD1 (6 bases). The CDR3 runs 14 residues. With 6 bases removed from V and 1 base from J, the gap between germline ends came to 9 bases. The V gene's germline CDR1 is MNHEY and CDR2 SMNVEV (reference sequence).

The J gene is TRBJ2-6, the V gene TRBV5-4, with D possibly TRBD1 on 6 matching bases. CDR3 size: 17 residues. Germline CDR1 and CDR2: SGHNT and YYREEE (reference sequence). Between the trimmed V and J ends, which lost 0 bases and 3 bases, there was a span of 13 bases. The CDR3 bases are TGTGCCAGCAGCTTGGAGCTCAGGGGCGGTGGGGCCAACGTCCTGACTTTC. Translation: CASSLELRGGGANVLTF.

This clone was seen only a few times. The V call is TRBV15, the J call TRBJ2-1; TRBD2 aligns across 9 bases. This CDR3 contains 14 residues. Germline values: CDR1 LNHNV, CDR2 YYDKDF (reference sequence). The V and J ends lost 3 bases and 9 bases, in that order; junction bases with no gene match: 6. In DNA form, the CDR3 reads TGTGCCACCAGCAGGGGCGGGAGGGCCTTTGAGCAGTTCTTC. Translation gives CATSRGGRAFEQFF.

The chain combines TRBV28 with TRBJ1-2; perhaps TRBD1 as D (5 bases). Trimming removed 4 bases from V and 7 bases from J, with 19 bases in between. CDR3 size: 15 residues. Germline V gives CDR1 MDHEN, CDR2 SYDVKM. The CDR3 DNA is TGTGCCAGCAGTTATCTTGACAGCAACTATGGTGGCTACACCTTC. Translating it yields CASSYLDSNYGGYTF.

The rearrangement links TRBV5-4 to TRBJ1-2; 7 bases match TRBD1. The V gene's germline CDR1 is SGHNT and CDR2 YYREEE (reference sequence). The CDR3 is made up of 12 amino acids. J lost 8 bases, V lost 4 bases, and 5 bases had no gene match. CDR3 region: CASSLDREGYTF. Here the CDR3 DNA reads TGTGCCAGCAGCCTAGACAGGGAAGGCTACACCTTC.

The CDR3 DNA reads as TGTGCCAGCAGCCGTAGCGGGGGGAGCTCCTACGAGCAGTACTTC. Amino acids: CASSRSGGSSYEQYF. This chain links TRBV5-4 with TRBJ2-7, with 10 bases aligning to TRBD2. V was clipped by 4 bases and J by 0 bases; unmatched bases: 4. Germline assignment: CDR1 SGHNT and CDR2 YYREEE (reference sequence). There are 15 residues in the CDR3. Complete variable domain (other parts from reference TRBV5-4 and TRBJ2-7): ETGVTQSPTHLIKTRGQQVTLRCSSQSGHNTVSWYQQALGQGPQFIFQYYREEENGRGNFPPRFSGLQFPNYSSELNVNALELDDSALYLCASSRSGGSSYEQYFGPGTRLTVT.

The sample holds one count of this clone. This chain joins TRBV6-6 and TRBJ1-5; D unresolved. From germline, CDR1 is MNHNY and CDR2 SVGAGI (reference sequence). This CDR3 is built from 15 residues. Trimming stripped 2 bases from V and 1 base from J, with 9 bases between. The CDR3: CASSYEGGSNQPQHF. The DNA for the CDR3 is TGTGCCAGCAGTTACGAGGGAGGGAGCAATCAGCCCCAGCATTTT.

This clone was seen only a few times. V gene TRBV28 combines with J gene TRBJ1-1; D remains ambiguous. V lost 7 bases and J lost 1, with 13 bases in between. Germline V lookup: CDR1 MDHEN, CDR2 SYDVKM. This CDR3 is 14 amino acids long. CDR3: CASTLWGGNTEAFF. In nucleotides, the CDR3 is TGTGCCAGCACCCTATGGGGAGGGAACACTGAAGCTTTCTTT.

The rearrangement links TRBV2 to TRBJ2-2, with D tentatively TRBD2 (5 bases). The CDR3 runs to 14 residues. Germline-derived CDR1 and CDR2 are SNHLY and FYNNEI. The V and J ends lost 6 bases and 7 bases respectively, with 15 bases between them. The CDR3 nucleotides read TGTGCCAGCAGGAGCCGGGCGGAGGACGGGGAGCTGTTTTTT. Amino acids: CASRSRAEDGELFF. Combining the CDR3 with reference TRBV2 and TRBJ2-2 gives the whole variable domain EPEVTQTPSHQVTQMGQEVILRCVPISNHLYFYWYRQILGQKVEFLVSFYNNEISEKSEIFDDQFSVERPDGSNFTLKIRSTKLEDSAMYFCASRSRAEDGELFFGEGSRLTVL.

This clone was seen a few times. The chain is built from TRBV7-2 and TRBJ2-1, with TRBD2 matching over 8 bases. Germline lookup yields CDR1 SGHTA and CDR2 FQGNSA. V was clipped by 4 bases and J by 6 bases; unmatched bases: 5. The CDR3 is 14 residues long. The CDR3 nucleotides read TGTGCCAGCAGCTACGGGACTAGAGGCAATGAGCAGTTCTTC. Its translation: CASSYGTRGNEQFF. Combining the CDR3 with reference TRBV7-2 and TRBJ2-1 gives the whole variable domain GAGVSQSPSNKVTEKGKDVELRCDPISGHTALYWYRQSLGQGLEFLIYFQGNSAPDKSGLPSDRFSAERTGGSVSTLTIQRTQQEDSAVYLCASSYGTRGNEQFFGPGTRLTVL.

This chain joins TRBV19 and TRBJ1-1; the match to TRBD1 covers 8 bases. The CDR3 runs 13 residues. Per germline, CDR1 LNHDA and CDR2 SQIVND (reference sequence). Trimming at V came to 1 base and at J to 7 bases, leaving 2 bases not matched to a gene. The CDR3 here is CASSIVQGGEAFF. CDR3 nucleotides: TGTGCCAGTAGTATAGTACAGGGGGGTGAAGCTTTCTTT.

In this sample, this clone turned up a few times. The chain carries TRBV11-2 and TRBJ1-3; D is uncertain. Germline V CDR1 and CDR2: SGHAT, FQNNGV. There are 14 residues in the CDR3. The V and J ends lost 1 base and 4 bases respectively, with 8 bases between them. The DNA of the CDR3 is TGTGCCAGCAGCTTAGGTCAGGCGGGAAACACCATATATTTT. It specifies CASSLGQAGNTIYF.

This chain joins TRBV4-1 and TRBJ2-7, with D perhaps TRBD1 (5 bases). V was trimmed by 2 bases and J by 7 bases, leaving 15 bases between them. This CDR3 has 14 amino acids. CDR1 is MGHRA and CDR2 is YSYEKL in the germline V gene. The CDR3 loop reads CASSQNPPGREQYF. CDR3 coding DNA: TGCGCCAGCAGCCAAAACCCCCCAGGGCGGGAGCAGTACTTC.

The rearrangement uses TRBV2 and TRBJ1-2; 11 bases agree with TRBD1. CDR1 and CDR2 (germline): SNHLY, FYNNEI. J gave up 5 bases and V 7 bases, and 18 bases lay outside the gene matches. This CDR3 is 18 amino acids long. In DNA, the CDR3 is TGTGCCAGCATACGAGGATCCGGACAGGGGGCAAGAGGTTATGGCTACACCTTC. Protein: CASIRGSGQGARGYGYTF. Filled out from reference TRBV2 and TRBJ1-2, the complete variable domain reads EPEVTQTPSHQVTQMGQEVILRCVPISNHLYFYWYRQILGQKVEFLVSFYNNEISEKSEIFDDQFSVERPDGSNFTLKIRSTKLEDSAMYFCASIRGSGQGARGYGYTFGSGTRLTVV.

The chain recombines TRBV11-2 with TRBJ2-7; the D gene is possibly TRBD1 (5 bases). The CDR3 extends over 14 amino acids. V lost 2 bases, J lost 3 bases, and 11 bases lay in between. Germline V gene lookup returns CDR1 SGHAT and CDR2 FQNNGV. This CDR3 reads CASSLPSRGYEQYF. The CDR3 DNA sequence: TGTGCCAGCAGCTTACCTAGTAGGGGCTACGAGCAGTACTTC.

This clone turned up a few times. The chain has TRBV5-1 and TRBJ1-4; no firm D call. Germline loops: CDR1 SGHRS, CDR2 YFSETQ. The ends were cut back, 1 base at V and 5 bases at J, with 9 bases in the middle. The CDR3 loop spans 14 amino acids. This chain's CDR3 is CASSLSTKNEKLFF. The DNA for the CDR3 is TGCGCCAGCAGCTTGTCTACCAAGAATGAAAAACTGTTTTTT.

The chain employs TRBV18 and TRBJ2-2, with TRBD2 as a possible D gene (6 bases). V shed 5 bases and J shed 5 bases, with 15 bases lying between them. This CDR3 contains 15 residues. CDR1 KGHSH and CDR2 LQKENI come from the germline V gene. The CDR3 bases are TGTGCCAGCTCAGGGTTCGGCGGGAAGACCGGGGAGCTGTTTTTT. The encoded protein is CASSGFGGKTGELFF. The full variable domain, in which reference TRBV18 and TRBJ2-2 provide the parts outside the CDR3, is NAGVMQNPRHLVRRRGQEARLRCSPMKGHSHVYWYRQLPEEGLKFMVYLQKENIIDESGMPKERFSAEFPKEGPSILRIQQVVRGDSAAYFCASSGFGGKTGELFFGEGSRLTVL.

The V gene is TRBV5-4, the J gene TRBJ2-3, with 15 nucleotides matching TRBD2. This CDR3 is built from 16 residues. The junction had 6 bases not matched to a gene; V was cut back by 4 bases and J by 6 bases. Germline CDR1 is SGHNT and CDR2 is YYREEE (reference sequence). In nucleotides, the CDR3 is TGTGCCAGCAGCCGGGGACTAGCGGGAGGACGGGATACGCAGTATTTT. This gives the protein CASSRGLAGGRDTQYF.

This clone was found a few times. The rearrangement links TRBV19 to TRBJ2-1, with 13 bases matching TRBD2. The CDR3 length is 15 residues. CDR1 LNHDA and CDR2 SQIVND come from the germline V gene (reference sequence). V dropped 5 bases and J dropped 7; count of bases not matched to a gene: 5. Written as DNA, the CDR3 is TGTGCCAGTAGTGTTTGGACTAGCGGGAGTAATGAGCAGTTCTTC. This codes for CASSVWTSGSNEQFF.